This T cell receptor (beta chain) was sequenced in a study of cytomegalovirus exposure and HLA in healthy donors (dated by TCRdb to about 2017). With respect to the entire study: An earlier analysis of 587 of the donors reported under 300 Gb of sequence data and 90 million to 120 million unique TCR beta sequences obtained from approximately 180 million T cells. An early release covering just under 650 HLA-typed donors comprised roughly 300 gigabases of sequencing data and approximately 85 million unique TCR sequences. Of the 350 to 450 genotyped donors, 81% were placed in the genetic ancestry cluster associated with self-reported Caucasian donors. The study aimed to test whether signatures of past pathogen exposure could be identified by cataloging public T cell receptors. The study profiled the T cell repertoires of under 850 subjects by immunosequencing and related them to cytomegalovirus serostatus. Besides the first cohort of roughly 660 subjects, a separate validation cohort made up of 120 different subjects was used. To predict cytomegalovirus infection status, the study combined high-throughput TCR immunosequencing, statistical association of individual TCRs with disease status, and machine learning. A later analysis re-examined previously published TCR beta repertoires from several hundred donors and added high-resolution HLA genotyping to investigate patterns of TCR occurrence. Rather than using new phenotypic data, the later analysis identified candidate immune exposures from TCR beta sequences and from how often those sequences occurred across donors. In an earlier analysis of 587 of the donors, high-throughput TCR beta sequencing was used to judge whether each TCR beta V gene segment behaved as functional or pseudogenic. Donor age, sex, ethnicity and CMV serostatus were compiled alongside the repertoire data. In a later genetic analysis, genome-wide SNP genotypes for about 65% of the roughly 700 donors were used, and that subset was treated as a discovery cohort. All discovery cohort repertoires had been generated using a single sequencing platform. Class I and class II HLA loci were covered by the typing at four-digit resolution. The number of donors typed differed by locus, with about 629-630 for A, B, C, DRB1 and DQB1, around 560 for DQA1, 600 to 610 for DPA1, and roughly 450 for DPB1. Five DR-DQ haplotypes were treated as single units for association and clustering because of strong linkage in the cohort. Across roughly 420 genotyped donors of the cohort, an average of roughly 250,000 unique TCR beta nucleotide sequences per donor were sequenced, and about a sixth of those sequences were non-productive. Study-wide conclusions, independent of this receptor: Because the 87-base-pair reads could not distinguish some IMGT-functional V segments, including TRBV6-2 and TRBV6-3, those segments were excluded. Because HLA typing was unavailable for some donors at each locus, only the typed subset was used in association tests. In an earlier analysis of 587 of the donors, most TCR beta V segments were observed in productive rearrangements about 87% or about 30% of the time, broadly matching IMGT annotations. When HLA alleles, especially DR and DQ, strongly co-occurred, attributing TCR associations to individual alleles was difficult. At a false discovery rate of 0.05, a later analysis linked 16,951 TCR beta sequences to specific HLA alleles. Most TCR sequences were observed very rarely across donors, whereas some public TCRs were present in many individuals. A later analysis reported that several top co-occurrence clusters appeared linked to parvovirus B19, influenza, CMV and Epstein-Barr virus. According to a later analysis, TCR association rates differed among HLA loci, with DRB1 alleles showing the most associated TCRs and HLA-C alleles showing the fewest. A further reported finding was that TCR beta sequences accurately predicted the HLA-A and HLA-B alleles for most subjects in the first cohort. The authors suggested that the approach could potentially be extended to other disease states and immunological phenotypes. In a later genetic analysis, a missense DCLRE1C variant was associated with V-gene and J-gene trimming of TCR beta chains, and the association was replicated in an independent cohort. Three of the identified cytomegalovirus-associated TCR beta chains were confirmed in vitro to be specific for cytomegalovirus antigens. The sequencing pipeline was judged likely to have produced a cluster of highly shared sequence variants as a technical artifact. The cohort was sequenced for TCR beta chains only, and without alpha or paired-chain data the features that could be detected were limited. The classifier was reported to diagnose cytomegalovirus status with high specificity and sensitivity in both the original and validation cohorts. Because counts were too low, more than 15 rarely observed V segments, including chromosome 9 orphons, were excluded from the earlier analysis of 587 of the donors. In a later analysis, most CMV-associated TCR beta chains were found to appear HLA-restricted, with HLA associations seemingly driven largely by CMV exposure. In a later analysis, HLA-associated TCR beta chains showed more clonal expansion and lower generation probabilities than non-associated chains that were equally common. Sequencing depth was assumed to be roughly uniform across donors in the presence/absence analyses, though that assumption may not hold. Correlated functional status among segregating V segments might be attributable to linkage disequilibrium, but an unknown experimental factor could not be ruled out. In the study, about 150 TCR beta chains were listed as associated with cytomegalovirus. The only immune exposure information available for the cohort was CMV serostatus. In a later genetic analysis, fewer N-insertions in productive TCRs were reported among donors in an Asian-associated ancestry cluster than the approximately 670-donor mean.

On this clone: Its cognate antigen has yet to be identified. No quality values exist for individual bases; no much larger clone is one base distant.

The protocol used for the library was the immunoSEQ multiplex PCR assay. For the multiplex PCR, a mixture combining 60 forward primers for TCR Vbeta segments and 13 reverse primers for TCR Jbeta segments was used. Amplification of the CDR3 region of rearranged TCR beta genes was performed with a multiplex PCR assay on genomic DNA. On the Illumina HiSeq System, the amplified TCR beta libraries were sequenced as 87-base-pair reads. From the authors' description of their analysis: A later analysis tallied 70 million to 100 million unique TCR beta chains across the 610 or so repertoires, and approximately 11 million of those chains were shared by two or more donors. Raw reads were error-corrected and collapsed into unique sequences with a nearest-neighbor algorithm that merged closely related sequences to remove PCR and sequencing errors. Alignment of CDR3 sequences to IMGT reference sequences was used to assign V, D and J gene segments. For a sequence to be retained, a match of at least six nucleotides was required to both a V gene segment and a J gene segment. A rearrangement counted as productive if the CDR3 had no stop codons and remained in frame with V and J, and every other rearrangement counted as non-productive. CDR3 was defined according to IMGT convention as the region running from the second conserved V-encoded cysteine to the conserved J-encoded phenylalanine. The earlier analysis of about 640 of the donors excluded any sequence lacking an unambiguous match to a single V gene segment. An earlier analysis of several hundred of the donors called V segments functional above 56.7% productive rearrangements and segregating when the between-donor standard deviation exceeded 5%. To diagnose cytomegalovirus status from the catalog of TCR beta chain sequences, a statistical classification framework was built. In a later analysis, TCR nucleotide sequences were compared against IMGT/GENE-DB human TR gene sequences so that V and J genes could be assigned. The TCRdist pipeline was used in a later analysis to assign CDR3 sequences and most-parsimonious VDJ recombination scenarios. In a later analysis, each TCR beta chain was defined by its CDR3 amino acid sequence together with its V-gene family, and reads lacking a unique V-gene family were excluded. A later analysis removed several hundred highly shared, low-generation-probability nucleotide sequences to deal with suspected cross-contamination and a sequencing artifact. In a later analysis, a clonal expansion index was calculated for each public chain from normalized within-repertoire ranks of inferred template counts. A later analysis computed generation probabilities with a VDJ recombination model fitted to out-of-frame rearrangements, and checked the results against IGoR. In a later analysis, hypergeometric tests were used to score TCR-TCR, TCR-HLA and TCR-CMV co-occurrence, with a repertoire-size bias correction applied to TCR pairs. To estimate false discovery rates, a later analysis permuted the HLA or CMV assignments 20 times. In a later analysis, co-occurring TCRs were grouped using DBSCAN, and TCRdist sequence similarity was added for clustering within HLA-allele-positive subsets. Repertoires with fewer than 30,000 or more than 120,000 public chains, plus five repertoires with anomalous nucleotide sharing, were excluded from co-occurrence clustering. TCRdb stores this immuneACCESS table with in-frame sequences only. Part of the clones is absent; in the studies checked, under half of the shortfall reflects unresolved V genes, and no reason is known for the rest. V and J calls and clone size follow that table, whereas D and trimming were derived from the DNA. The sample profile shows some 150,000 clones; 80% of them were found once. The ten biggest clones cover 2.5% to 3.5% of the sample.

Its CDR3 holds 14 amino acids, cysteine through phenylalanine. The only DNA kept is the CDR3, 42 bases in frame from the first base. Cut back by 4 bases and 5 bases, the V and J ends lie 14 bases apart. The germline V gene gives CDR1 as MDHEN and CDR2 as SYDVKM. The cohort consisted of 600 to 750 healthy bone marrow donors. At the time of sampling, all cohort members were nominally healthy, though unrecorded immune exposures were likely present. The donor was CMV seronegative and belonged to the group of under 400 seronegative cohort members. A peripheral blood sample was collected from each donor, and TCR beta sequencing was performed on peripheral blood mononuclear cells. The Qiagen DNeasy Blood Extraction Kit was used to extract genomic DNA from the blood cell samples.

The chain is made from TRBV28 and TRBJ1-2; D gene: possibly TRBD1, on 5 matching bases. The sequencing input was PBMCs. This TCR was recovered from a woman in her thirties in good health and CMV-seronegative. The CDR3 region: CASSWPGTVYGYTF. The DNA is TGTGCCAGCAGTTGGCCAGGGACTGTATATGGCTACACCTTC.